Below are 20 T cell receptor beta chains sequenced from a single sample in a study of graft-versus-host responses after intestinal transplantation. These receptors have no identified antigens. The table came from immunoSEQ multiplex PCR; TCRdb's copy has only in-frame clones and leaves some out. The sample lists fewer than 150,000 clones; around nine tenths were seen once. Source: unstimulated CD4+ T cells sorted from spleen or lymph node cells, taken before intestinal transplant. These receptors all come from a human donor who received an intestinal transplant.

The rearrangement uses TRBV11-2 and TRBJ2-7; D is possibly TRBD2 (5 bases). The V and J ends lost 6 bases and 2 bases respectively, with 14 bases between them. The germline V gene has CDR1 SGHAT and CDR2 FQNNGV. CDR3 length equals 14 residues. The CDR3 DNA sequence: TGTGCCAGCAGTCGCTCCCCTAGCACCTACGAGCAGTACTTC. It is translated as CASSRSPSTYEQYF.

This clone was seen only once. V and J are TRBV7-9 and TRBJ1-1; D perhaps matches TRBD1 (5 bases). Per germline, CDR1 SEHNR and CDR2 FQNEAQ (reference sequence). V lost 4 bases, J lost 7 bases, and 13 bases lay in between. The CDR3 extends over 13 amino acids. The CDR3 loop reads CASSSRQQHEAFF. CDR3 DNA: TGTGCCAGCAGCTCTAGACAGCAGCATGAAGCTTTCTTT.

V and J are TRBV27 and TRBJ2-7, with a possible D match to TRBD1 (5 bases). The length of the CDR3 is 15 residues. V was clipped by 2 bases and J by 3 bases, with 14 bases between them. CDR1 is MNHEY, CDR2 SMNVEV, per germline (reference sequence). The CDR3 nucleotides read TGTGCCAGCAGTTTAAGGGGAAGAAGCTTCTACGAGCAGTACTTC. This sequence encodes CASSLRGRSFYEQYF.

V and J are TRBV12-5 and TRBJ2-2, with D possibly called TRBD1 or TRBD2 (5 bases each). CDR3 length equals 16 residues. Germline CDR1 and CDR2: LGHNT and FRNRAP. V shed 5 bases and J shed 4 bases, with 17 bases lying between them. For the CDR3, the DNA is TGTGCTAGTGGTCCAACCGGGACCTCGATCACCGGGGAGCTGTTTTTT. This codes for CASGPTGTSITGELFF.

V usage is TRBV7-3 and J usage is TRBJ2-2; no firm D call. V was cut by 5 bases and J by 4 bases, with 5 bases left in between. The germline V gene has CDR1 SGHTA and CDR2 FQGTGA. The CDR3 extends over 12 amino acids. CDR3 in DNA: TGTGCCAGCAGCCAATCCACCGGGGAGCTGTTTTTT. Translation gives CASSQSTGELFF. Together with reference TRBV7-3 and TRBJ2-2, the CDR3 gives the full variable domain: GAGVSQTPSNKVTEKGKYVELRCDPISGHTALYWYRQSLGQGPEFLIYFQGTGAADDSGLPNDRFFAVRPEGSVSTLKIQRTERGDSAVYLCASSQSTGELFFGEGSRLTVL.

The chain links TRBV7-9 to TRBJ2-5; D may be TRBD1 or TRBD2 (5 bases each). The CDR3 consists of 13 residues. With 3 bases removed from V and 4 bases from J, the gap between germline ends came to 9 bases. Looked up from germline, CDR1 is SEHNR and CDR2 is FQNEAQ (reference sequence). The CDR3 reads CASSLFGAETQYF. In DNA form, the CDR3 reads TGTGCCAGCAGCTTGTTCGGGGCAGAGACCCAGTACTTC.

V is TRBV19 and J is TRBJ2-3; 14 bases match TRBD2. CDR1 is LNHDA and CDR2 is SQIVND in the germline V gene (reference sequence). This CDR3 is 18 amino acids long. V lost 6 bases, J lost 4 bases, and 12 bases stayed unmatched. The CDR3 loop is CASSQGRTSGGNADTQYF. The CDR3 coding sequence is TGTGCCAGTAGCCAGGGTCGGACTAGCGGGGGGAATGCAGATACGCAGTATTTT.

The V call is TRBV7-9, the J call TRBJ2-5; 8 bases align to TRBD2. The CDR3 consists of 16 residues. Trimming at V came to 5 bases and at J to 5 bases, leaving 13 bases not matched to a gene. Looked up from germline, CDR1 is SEHNR and CDR2 is FQNEAQ (reference sequence). CDR3 coding DNA: TGTGCCAGCAGCCCAAGTTTAGGGACTAGTGAGGAGACCCAGTACTTC. Translating gives CASSPSLGTSEETQYF.

J is TRBJ1-1 and V is TRBV7-6; a possible D gene is TRBD1 (6 bases). The CDR3 extends over 15 amino acids. Trimming removed 5 bases at V and 1 base at J, with 14 bases between. The germline gives CDR1 SGHVS, CDR2 FNYEAQ. CDR3 sequence: CASSQAGAGNTEAFF. The CDR3 coding sequence is TGTGCCAGCAGCCAAGCAGGGGCTGGGAACACTGAAGCTTTCTTT.

Worth noting for this clone: This is likely a read error, given that the CDR3 carries no conserved phenylalanine or tryptophan at its end. V gene TRBV5-1 combines with J gene TRBJ2-7, with D unclear. This CDR3 comprises 13 residues. Germline V CDR1 and CDR2: SGHRS, YFSETQ. Trimming shortened V by 0 bases and J by 4 bases, and 8 bases separated the two germline ends. Here the CDR3 DNA reads TGCGCCAGCAGCTTGGTGGGTGAATACGAGCAGTACCTC. Protein product: CASSLVGEYEQYL.

The chain joins TRBV15 to TRBJ2-7; D gene ambiguous. Germline loops: CDR1 LNHNV, CDR2 YYDKDF (reference sequence). V gave up 0 bases and J gave up 2 bases, with 11 bases separating them. The CDR3 has 15 amino acids. CDR3 sequence (DNA): TGTGCCACCAGCAGAGATTATGAGAAAACCTACGAGCAGTACTTC. It translates to CATSRDYEKTYEQYF.

This sequence joins TRBV12-5 and TRBJ2-3, with 11 positions matching TRBD1. With 6 bases clipped from V and 7 bases from J, the junction kept 9 bases outside the gene matches. This CDR3 contains 15 residues. CDR1 and CDR2 (germline): LGHNT, FRNRAP. CDR3: CASGTGTGGGNTQYF. As DNA, the CDR3 is TGTGCTAGTGGGACCGGGACAGGGGGTGGGAATACGCAGTATTTT. The whole variable domain, remainder taken from reference TRBV12-5 and TRBJ2-3, is DARVTQTPRHKVTEMGQEVTMRCQPILGHNTVFWYRQTMMQGLELLAYFRNRAPLDDSGMPKDRFSAEMPDATLATLKIQPSEPRDSAVYFCASGTGTGGGNTQYFGPGTRLTVL.

The chain carries TRBV6-6 and TRBJ2-7; 10 nucleotides match TRBD2. The germline gives CDR1 MNHNY, CDR2 SVGAGI (reference sequence). The V gene end was trimmed by 2 bases and the J gene end by 3 bases; junction bases not matched to a gene: 1. The CDR3 loop spans 14 amino acids. CDR3 loop: CASSYLAGDYEQYF. CDR3 nucleotides: TGTGCCAGCAGTTACCTAGCGGGAGACTACGAGCAGTACTTC.

This clone was recorded a few times. The chain couples TRBV18 to TRBJ2-2, with no clear D. V was shortened by 4 bases and J by 6 bases, with 12 bases between the two germline ends. Per the germline V gene, CDR1 is KGHSH and CDR2 is LQKENI. The CDR3 contains 14 residues. The CDR3 spells CASSLGLPSGELFF. The CDR3 region has the DNA TGTGCCAGCTCACTAGGGCTTCCGTCCGGGGAGCTGTTTTTT.

This clone was counted once. V usage is TRBV7-9 and J usage is TRBJ1-2; D not certain. Germline V gene data show CDR1 as SEHNR and CDR2 as FQNEAQ (reference sequence). This CDR3 is built from 16 residues. V dropped 4 bases and J dropped 8 bases, with 23 bases sitting between them. The CDR3 sequence: CASSSTAGGTPWGYTF. The CDR3 region has the DNA TGTGCCAGCAGCTCCACAGCCGGCGGTACCCCTTGGGGCTACACCTTC.

The chain uses TRBV7-3 and TRBJ1-2, with no clear D. CDR1 is SGHTA and CDR2 is FQGTGA in the germline V gene. Between the trimmed V and J ends, which lost 1 base and 4 bases, there was a span of 4 bases. The CDR3 consists of 12 residues. Written as DNA, the CDR3 is TGTGCCAGCAGCTTAAACGGCTATGGCTACACCTTC. Translation gives CASSLNGYGYTF.

V is TRBV7-2 and J is TRBJ2-4; D is unresolved. From germline, CDR1 is SGHTA and CDR2 FQGNSA. The CDR3 spans 14 residues. The V gene lost 0 bases and the J gene lost 8 bases, with 11 bases spanning the gap. The chain's CDR3 is CASSLAGDWHIQYF. The CDR3 bases are TGTGCCAGCAGCTTAGCGGGTGACTGGCACATTCAGTACTTC.

The chain recombines TRBV5-1 with TRBJ2-4, with TRBD2 matching over 9 bases. CDR1 SGHRS and CDR2 YFSETQ come from the germline V gene. CDR3 length equals 15 residues. The V segment lost 0 bases and the J segment 15 bases; nucleotides outside the gene matches: 13. Written as DNA, the CDR3 is TGCGCCAGCAGCTTGGGTGGTAGCGGGGGTTCCCGGCCGTACTTC. This sequence encodes CASSLGGSGGSRPYF. The whole variable domain, filled in from reference TRBV5-1 and TRBJ2-4, reads KAGVTQTPRYLIKTRGQQVTLSCSPISGHRSVSWYQQTPGQGLQFLFEYFSETQRNKGNFPGRFSGRQFSNSRSEMNVSTLELGDSALYLCASSLGGSGGSRPYFGAGTRLSVL.

This chain links TRBV5-6 with TRBJ1-2; 9 bases are a match to TRBD1. Germline assignment: CDR1 SGHDT and CDR2 YYEEEE. J lost 2 bases, V lost 2 bases, and 4 bases had no gene match. The CDR3 runs to 15 residues. In nucleotides, the CDR3 is TGTGCCAGCAGCTTTAGACAGGGGGGCAACTATGGCTACACCTTC. It specifies CASSFRQGGNYGYTF.

V gene TRBV2 combines with J gene TRBJ1-4, with D possibly TRBD1 on 6 matching bases. This CDR3 spans 12 amino acids. V lost 4 bases and J 11 bases, leaving 11 bases between the germline ends. Germline V gives CDR1 SNHLY, CDR2 FYNNEI. CDR3 sequence: CASSVRDTKLFF. CDR3 DNA sequence: TGTGCCAGCAGTGTTAGGGACACGAAACTGTTTTTT. Based on the CDR3 plus reference TRBV2 and TRBJ1-4, the full variable domain is EPEVTQTPSHQVTQMGQEVILRCVPISNHLYFYWYRQILGQKVEFLVSFYNNEISEKSEIFDDQFSVERPDGSNFTLKIRSTKLEDSAMYFCASSVRDTKLFFGSGTQLSVL.